This TCR beta chain was obtained from a study of OX40 agonist ivuxolimab in advanced cancers. Regarding the complete study: Ivuxolimab, which targeted the costimulatory receptor OX40 (CD134), was an agonistic, fully human IgG2 monoclonal antibody. Partial responses occurred in three dose-escalation patients, of whom one had hepatocellular carcinoma and two had cutaneous melanoma. Prior anti-PD-1, anti-PD-L1 or anti-CTLA-4 therapy was permitted, and about 40% of dose-escalation patients had received checkpoint inhibitors. In the dose-escalation cohort, 82.7% of patients were male, and the mean age was approximately 55 years, with a range of roughly 20 to 79. Of the roughly 52 dose-escalation patients, hepatocellular carcinoma was present in approximately 20, melanoma in around 15, renal cell carcinoma in 9 and head and neck cancer in 9. Peripheral TCRbeta sequencing aimed to test whether ivuxolimab altered TCR sequence diversity and caused clonal T-cell expansion. The paper reports the monotherapy dose-escalation portion (N ≈ 52 patients) of the phase I ivuxolimab trial. Intravenous ivuxolimab was administered to patients every 2 weeks at six dose levels: 0.01, 0.1, 0.3, 1.5, 3 and 10 mg/kg. Overall study results and their limits: At doses of 0.1 to 3.0 mg/kg, clonal expansion of both CD4+ and CD8+ blood T cells was observed from baseline to week 6. The antigen specificity of the clonally expanded peripheral T cells was not determined. Partial responders in the 0.1-3.0 mg/kg groups had among the lowest normalized peripheral clonal expansion, especially among CD8+ T cells. After ivuxolimab, expanded clones were on average more numerous among CD8+ T cells than among CD4+ T cells. Low levels of normalized T-cell clonal expansion were also shown by some nonresponding patients.

The CDR3 contains 16 residues, cysteine and phenylalanine counted. The only DNA kept is the CDR3, 48 bases in frame from the first base. Trimmed from V: 2 bases; trimmed from J: 6 bases; junction bases lacking a gene match: 13. The germline V gene (reference sequence) specifies SGHKS as CDR1 and YYEKEE as CDR2. For sequencing of the TCRbeta CDR3 region, genomic DNA was extracted from the sorted cells. The immunoSEQ Assay was used for sequencing of TCRbeta CDR3 regions. Imported from immuneACCESS, the table was reduced by TCRdb to in-frame sequences with V and J called. These copies leave out some clones; in studies compared against another copy, an unresolved V gene accounts for under half, and the cause of the remainder is not known. The sample yields tens of thousands of clones; around 83% were counted once. The ten largest clones capture around 0.94% of the sample. In the case of this clone: The antigen it recognizes is unknown. Base qualities are not recorded, but no much larger clone differs from it by a single base.

Patients with autoimmune disease history or receiving systemic immunosuppression were excluded from the trial. In every dose cohort, peripheral blood was drawn for TCR sequencing at baseline, cycle 4 day 1, and cycle 7 day 1. Samples were obtained from an open-label, multicenter, first-in-human phase I dose-escalation trial of ivuxolimab. Adults with locally advanced or metastatic head and neck squamous cell, hepatocellular, melanoma or renal cell carcinoma were enrolled in the trial. CD4+ and CD8+ T cells were sorted separately from peripheral blood before TCR sequencing. The TCR comes from an adult with an advanced solid tumor such as melanoma, head and neck, liver or kidney cancer. Recombination connected TRBV5-5 to TRBJ2-7, and 8 bases in between align with TRBD2. The source material was CD4+ or CD8+ T cells sorted from blood, sampled in a trial of the OX40 agonist ivuxolimab. The bases read TGTGCCAGCAGCTTAAGTACCGGGAGGGATATTCGCGAGCAGTACTTC. Translated, it gives CASSLSTGRDIREQYF. The variable domain in full, with residues beyond the CDR3 obtained from the reference TRBV5-5 and TRBJ2-7 genes, is DAGVTQSPTHLIKTRGQQVTLRCSPISGHKSVSWYQQVLGQGPQFIFQYYEKEERGRGNFPDRFSARQFPNYSSELNVNALLLGDSALYLCASSLSTGRDIREQYFGPGTRLTVT.